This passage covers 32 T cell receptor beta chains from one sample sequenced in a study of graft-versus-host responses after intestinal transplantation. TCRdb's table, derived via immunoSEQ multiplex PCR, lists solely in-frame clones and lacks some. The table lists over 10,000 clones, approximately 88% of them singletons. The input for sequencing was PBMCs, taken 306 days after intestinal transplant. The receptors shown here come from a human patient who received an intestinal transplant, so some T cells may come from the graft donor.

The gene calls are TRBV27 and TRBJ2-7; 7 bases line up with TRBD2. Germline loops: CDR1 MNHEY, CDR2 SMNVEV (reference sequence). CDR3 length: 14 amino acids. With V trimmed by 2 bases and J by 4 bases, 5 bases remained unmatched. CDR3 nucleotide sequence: TGTGCCAGCAGTTTAATCGGGGGGTTGTACGAGCAGTACTTC. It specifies CASSLIGGLYEQYF.

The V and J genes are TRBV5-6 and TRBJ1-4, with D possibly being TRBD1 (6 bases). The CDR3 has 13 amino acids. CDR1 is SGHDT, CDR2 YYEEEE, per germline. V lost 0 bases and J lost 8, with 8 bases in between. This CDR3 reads CASSLGGPEKLFF. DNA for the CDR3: TGTGCCAGCAGCTTGGGGGGGCCGGAAAAACTGTTTTTT.

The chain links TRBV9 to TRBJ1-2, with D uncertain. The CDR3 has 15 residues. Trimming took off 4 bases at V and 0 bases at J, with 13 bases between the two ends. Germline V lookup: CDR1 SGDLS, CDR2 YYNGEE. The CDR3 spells CASSTPGITNYGYTF. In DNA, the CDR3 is TGTGCCAGCAGCACTCCCGGGATCACTAACTATGGCTACACCTTC.

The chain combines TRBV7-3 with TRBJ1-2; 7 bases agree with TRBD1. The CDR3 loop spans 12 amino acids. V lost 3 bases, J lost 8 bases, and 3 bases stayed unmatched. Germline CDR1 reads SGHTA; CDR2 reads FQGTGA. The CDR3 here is CASSLGQKGYTF. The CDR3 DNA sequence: TGTGCCAGCAGCTTGGGACAGAAAGGCTACACCTTC.

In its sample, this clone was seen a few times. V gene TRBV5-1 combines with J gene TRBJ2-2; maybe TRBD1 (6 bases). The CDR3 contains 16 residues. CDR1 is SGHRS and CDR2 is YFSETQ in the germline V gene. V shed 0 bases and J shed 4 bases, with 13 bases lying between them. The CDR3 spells CASSLAGEGGTGELFF. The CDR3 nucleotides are TGCGCCAGCAGCTTGGCGGGCGAAGGGGGCACCGGGGAGCTGTTTTTT.

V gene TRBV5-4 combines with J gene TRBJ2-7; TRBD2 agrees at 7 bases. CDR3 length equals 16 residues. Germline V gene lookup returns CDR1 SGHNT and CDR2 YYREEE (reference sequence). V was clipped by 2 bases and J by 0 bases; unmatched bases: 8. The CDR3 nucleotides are TGTGCCAGCAGCTTTGGAACTAGCGCCAGCTCCTACGAGCAGTACTTC. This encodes CASSFGTSASSYEQYF.

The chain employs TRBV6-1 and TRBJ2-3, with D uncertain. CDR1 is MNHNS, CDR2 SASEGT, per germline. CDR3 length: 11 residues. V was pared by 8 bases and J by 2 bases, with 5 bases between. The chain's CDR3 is CASGNTDTQYF. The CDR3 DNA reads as TGTGCCAGCGGCAACACAGATACGCAGTATTTT.

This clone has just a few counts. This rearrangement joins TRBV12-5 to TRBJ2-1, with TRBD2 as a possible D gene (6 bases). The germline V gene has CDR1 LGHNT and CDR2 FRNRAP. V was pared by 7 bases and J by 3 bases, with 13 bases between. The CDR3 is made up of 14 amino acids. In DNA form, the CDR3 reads TGTGCTAGTGCCCACCCTAGCGACTACAATGAGCAGTTCTTC. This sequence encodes CASAHPSDYNEQFF.

As DNA, the CDR3 is TGTGCCAGCAGCCAAAGGGAGGGATCCGGGGAGCTGTTTTTT. Translated, it gives CASSQREGSGELFF. The chain is built from TRBV4-2 and TRBJ2-2; 7 nucleotides agree with TRBD2. Germline assignment: CDR1 LGHNA and CDR2 YNFKEQ. The junction had 3 bases not matched to a gene; V was cut back by 2 bases and J by 6 bases. This CDR3 has 14 residues.

In DNA, the CDR3 is TGTGCCAGCAGTTTACTAGCGGGAGGAGAGACCCAGTACTTC. Its translation: CASSLLAGGETQYF. The V and J genes are TRBV27 and TRBJ2-5; 11 bases align to TRBD2. Germline trimming cut 2 bases from V and 4 bases from J; bases unmatched to any gene: 0. In germline, CDR1 is MNHEY, CDR2 SMNVEV (reference sequence). The CDR3 has 14 amino acids.

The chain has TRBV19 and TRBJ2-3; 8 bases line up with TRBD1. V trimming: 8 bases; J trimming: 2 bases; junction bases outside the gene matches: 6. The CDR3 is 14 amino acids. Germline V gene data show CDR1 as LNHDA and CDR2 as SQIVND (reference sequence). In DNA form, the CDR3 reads TGTGCCAGTGGGGACAGGCTATACACAGATACGCAGTATTTT. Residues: CASGDRLYTDTQYF.

The CDR3 bases are TGTGCCAGCAGCCAAATGACTAGCGGTACCTACGAGCAGTACTTC. Translation: CASSQMTSGTYEQYF. The rearrangement joins TRBV7-2 to TRBJ2-7, with 9 bases fitting TRBD2. Germline values: CDR1 SGHTA, CDR2 FQGNSA. Trimming removed 5 bases from V and 2 bases from J; junction bases left unmatched: 7. CDR3 length: 15 amino acids.

The CDR3 sequence: CASTVGQGAKEQFF. The CDR3 nucleotides read TGTGCCAGCACCGTCGGACAGGGGGCGAAAGAGCAGTTCTTC. The chain uses TRBV9 and TRBJ2-1; 11 positions agree with TRBD1. CDR1 and CDR2 (germline): SGDLS, YYNGEE. Unmatched junction bases numbered 9, after V lost 6 bases and J lost 10 bases. The CDR3 loop spans 14 amino acids.

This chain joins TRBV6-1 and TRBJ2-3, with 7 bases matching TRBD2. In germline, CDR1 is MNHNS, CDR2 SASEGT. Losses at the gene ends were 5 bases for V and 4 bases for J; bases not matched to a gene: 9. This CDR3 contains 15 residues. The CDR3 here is CASSLRAGVSDTQYF. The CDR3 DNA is TGTGCCAGCAGTCTGAGGGCGGGAGTCTCAGATACGCAGTATTTT.

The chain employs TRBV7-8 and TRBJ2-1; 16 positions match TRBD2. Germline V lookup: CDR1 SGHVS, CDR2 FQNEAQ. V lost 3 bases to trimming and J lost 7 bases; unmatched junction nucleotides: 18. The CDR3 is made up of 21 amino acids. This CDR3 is CASSFPAGTSGRGSERNEQFF. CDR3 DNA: TGTGCCAGCAGCTTCCCTGCCGGGACTAGCGGGAGGGGGTCGGAACGAAATGAGCAGTTCTTC. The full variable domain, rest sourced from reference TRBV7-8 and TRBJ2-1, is GAGVSQSPRYKVAKRGQDVALRCDPISGHVSLFWYQQALGQGPEFLTYFQNEAQLDKSGLPSDRFFAERPEGSVSTLKIQRTQQEDSAVYLCASSFPAGTSGRGSERNEQFFGPGTRLTVL.

Here the CDR3 DNA reads TGCGCCAGCAGCCAAGTGGCTAGCAGCGAATACGAGCAGTACTTC. Its translation is CASSQVASSEYEQYF. The chain couples TRBV4-1 to TRBJ2-7; tentative D call: TRBD2 (5 bases). Germline CDR1 MGHRA, CDR2 YSYEKL. V was shortened by 1 base and J by 4 bases, with 14 bases between the two germline ends. The CDR3 length is 15 residues.

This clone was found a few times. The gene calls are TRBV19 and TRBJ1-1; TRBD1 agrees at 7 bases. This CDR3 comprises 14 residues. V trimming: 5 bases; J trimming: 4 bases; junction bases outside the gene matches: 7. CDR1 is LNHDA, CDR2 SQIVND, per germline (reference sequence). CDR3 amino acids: CASSPRDSLTEAFF. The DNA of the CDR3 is TGTGCCAGTAGTCCCCGGGACAGCCTCACTGAAGCTTTCTTT.

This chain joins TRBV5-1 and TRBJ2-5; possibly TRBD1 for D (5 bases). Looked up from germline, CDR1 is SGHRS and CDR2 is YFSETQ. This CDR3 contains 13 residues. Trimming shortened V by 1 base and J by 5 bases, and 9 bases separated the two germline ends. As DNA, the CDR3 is TGCGCCAGCAGCTTGACAGGACGGGAGACCCAGTACTTC. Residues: CASSLTGRETQYF. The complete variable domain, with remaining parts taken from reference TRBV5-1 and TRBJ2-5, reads KAGVTQTPRYLIKTRGQQVTLSCSPISGHRSVSWYQQTPGQGLQFLFEYFSETQRNKGNFPGRFSGRQFSNSRSEMNVSTLELGDSALYLCASSLTGRETQYFGPGTRLLVL.

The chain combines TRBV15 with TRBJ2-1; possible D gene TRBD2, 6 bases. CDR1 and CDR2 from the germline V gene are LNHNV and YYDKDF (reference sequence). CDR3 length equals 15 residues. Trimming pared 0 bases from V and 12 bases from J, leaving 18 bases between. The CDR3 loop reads CATSRDPAGSKGQFF. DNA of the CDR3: TGTGCCACCAGCAGAGATCCGGCGGGATCAAAGGGGCAGTTCTTC.

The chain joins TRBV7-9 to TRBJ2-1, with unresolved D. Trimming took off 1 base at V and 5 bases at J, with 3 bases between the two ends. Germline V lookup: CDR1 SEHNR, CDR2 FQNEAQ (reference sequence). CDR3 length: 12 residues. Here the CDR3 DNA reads TGTGCCAGCAGCTTAGGTAACAATGAGCAGTTCTTC. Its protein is CASSLGNNEQFF.

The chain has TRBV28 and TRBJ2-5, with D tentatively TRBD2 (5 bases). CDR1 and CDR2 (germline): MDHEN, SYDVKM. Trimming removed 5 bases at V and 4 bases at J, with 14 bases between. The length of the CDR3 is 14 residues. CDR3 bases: TGTGCCAGCAGTGCCGTCCCTCGGGGAGAGACCCAGTACTTC. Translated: CASSAVPRGETQYF.

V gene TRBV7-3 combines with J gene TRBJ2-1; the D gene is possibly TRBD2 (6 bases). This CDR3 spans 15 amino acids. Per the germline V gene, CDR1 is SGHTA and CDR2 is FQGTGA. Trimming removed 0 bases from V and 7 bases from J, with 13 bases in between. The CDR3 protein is CASSLTLEGRNEQFF. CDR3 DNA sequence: TGTGCCAGCAGCTTAACGCTGGAGGGGAGGAATGAGCAGTTCTTC.

The CDR3 DNA follows: TGTGCCAGCAGCTTAGCGCGTACCGGGGAGCTGTTTTTT. This codes for CASSLARTGELFF. This chain links TRBV7-2 with TRBJ2-2; unclear D gene. Germline V gives CDR1 SGHTA, CDR2 FQGNSA. There are 13 residues in the CDR3. V was pared by 0 bases and J by 5 bases, with 4 bases between. Full variable domain (outside the CDR3, taken from reference TRBV7-2 and TRBJ2-2): GAGVSQSPSNKVTEKGKDVELRCDPISGHTALYWYRQSLGQGLEFLIYFQGNSAPDKSGLPSDRFSAERTGGSVSTLTIQRTQQEDSAVYLCASSLARTGELFFGEGSRLTVL.

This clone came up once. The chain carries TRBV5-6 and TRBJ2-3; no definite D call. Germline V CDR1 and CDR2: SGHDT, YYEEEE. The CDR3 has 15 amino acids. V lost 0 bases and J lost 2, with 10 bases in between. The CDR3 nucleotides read TGTGCCAGCAGCTTGGGACCTACACCCACAGATACGCAGTATTTT. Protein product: CASSLGPTPTDTQYF. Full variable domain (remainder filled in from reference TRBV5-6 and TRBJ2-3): DAGVTQSPTHLIKTRGQQVTLRCSPKSGHDTVSWYQQALGQGPQFIFQYYEEEERQRGNFPDRFSGHQFPNYSSELNVNALLLGDSALYLCASSLGPTPTDTQYFGPGTRLTVL.

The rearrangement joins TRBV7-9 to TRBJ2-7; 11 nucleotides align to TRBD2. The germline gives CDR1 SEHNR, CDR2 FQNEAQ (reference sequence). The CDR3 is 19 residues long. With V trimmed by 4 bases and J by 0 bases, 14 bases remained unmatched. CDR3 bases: TGTGCCAGCAGCTCCCCCTTCGGACTAGCGGGCCCCTTCTCCTACGAGCAGTACTTC. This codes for CASSSPFGLAGPFSYEQYF.

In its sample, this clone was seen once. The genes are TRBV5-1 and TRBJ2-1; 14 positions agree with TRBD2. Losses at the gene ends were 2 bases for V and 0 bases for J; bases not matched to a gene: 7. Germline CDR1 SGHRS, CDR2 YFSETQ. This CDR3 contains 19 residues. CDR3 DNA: TGCGCCAGCAGCTTAACGGGACTAGCGGGAGCGGCCTCCTACAATGAGCAGTTCTTC. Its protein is CASSLTGLAGAASYNEQFF. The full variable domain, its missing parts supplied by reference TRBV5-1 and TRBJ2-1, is KAGVTQTPRYLIKTRGQQVTLSCSPISGHRSVSWYQQTPGQGLQFLFEYFSETQRNKGNFPGRFSGRQFSNSRSEMNVSTLELGDSALYLCASSLTGLAGAASYNEQFFGPGTRLTVL.

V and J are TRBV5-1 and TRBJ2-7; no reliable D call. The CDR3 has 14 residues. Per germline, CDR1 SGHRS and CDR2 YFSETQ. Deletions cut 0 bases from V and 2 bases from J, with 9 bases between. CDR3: CASSLGWGTYEQYF. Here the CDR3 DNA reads TGCGCCAGCAGCTTGGGTTGGGGAACCTACGAGCAGTACTTC.

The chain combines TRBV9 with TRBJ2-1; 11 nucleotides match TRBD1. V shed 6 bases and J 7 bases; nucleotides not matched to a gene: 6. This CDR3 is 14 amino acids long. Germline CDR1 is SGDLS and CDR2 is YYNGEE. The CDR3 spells CASTVGQGANEQFF. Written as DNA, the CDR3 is TGTGCCAGCACCGTCGGACAGGGGGCGAATGAGCAGTTCTTC. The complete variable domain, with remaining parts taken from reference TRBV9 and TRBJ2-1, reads DSGVTQTPKHLITATGQRVTLRCSPRSGDLSVYWYQQSLDQGLQFLIQYYNGEERAKGNILERFSAQQFPDLHSELNLSSLELGDSALYFCASTVGQGANEQFFGPGTRLTVL.

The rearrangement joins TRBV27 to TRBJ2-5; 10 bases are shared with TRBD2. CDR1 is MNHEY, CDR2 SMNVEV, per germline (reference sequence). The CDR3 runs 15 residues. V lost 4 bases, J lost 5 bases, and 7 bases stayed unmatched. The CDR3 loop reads CASSSASGRLETQYF. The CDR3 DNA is TGTGCCAGCAGTTCGGCTAGCGGGAGATTGGAGACCCAGTACTTC.

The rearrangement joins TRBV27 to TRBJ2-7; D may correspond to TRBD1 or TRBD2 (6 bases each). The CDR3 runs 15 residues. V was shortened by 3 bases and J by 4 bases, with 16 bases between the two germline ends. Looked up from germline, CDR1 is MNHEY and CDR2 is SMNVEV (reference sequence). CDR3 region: CASSFGSGGWYEQYF. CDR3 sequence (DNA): TGTGCCAGCAGTTTCGGGTCCGGGGGCTGGTACGAGCAGTACTTC.

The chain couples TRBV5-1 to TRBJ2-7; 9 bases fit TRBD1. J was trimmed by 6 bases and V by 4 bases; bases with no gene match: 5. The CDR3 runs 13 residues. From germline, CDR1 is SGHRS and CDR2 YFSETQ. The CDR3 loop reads CASSLYRGPEQYF. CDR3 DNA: TGCGCCAGCAGCCTATACAGGGGGCCCGAGCAGTACTTC. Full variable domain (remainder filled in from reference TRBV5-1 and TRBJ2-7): KAGVTQTPRYLIKTRGQQVTLSCSPISGHRSVSWYQQTPGQGLQFLFEYFSETQRNKGNFPGRFSGRQFSNSRSEMNVSTLELGDSALYLCASSLYRGPEQYFGPGTRLTVT.

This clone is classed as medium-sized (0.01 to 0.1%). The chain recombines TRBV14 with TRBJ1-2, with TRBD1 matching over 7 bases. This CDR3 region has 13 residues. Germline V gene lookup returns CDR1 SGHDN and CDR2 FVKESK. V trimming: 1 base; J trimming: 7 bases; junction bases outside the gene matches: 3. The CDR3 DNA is TGTGCCAGCAGCCAAGGACAGGGTCGTGGCTACACCTTC. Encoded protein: CASSQGQGRGYTF.